Each of the 27 T cell receptor beta chains below was sequenced from the same sample in a study of blood T cell repertoires in COVID-19. Assay: immunoSEQ multiplex PCR; the TCRdb copy retains only in-frame clones and omits some. This table has some 52,000 clones, roughly 84% appearing once. The sample taken for sequencing was peripheral blood. All receptors come from a human donor with active COVID-19. The donor label of this sample is uncertain.

V is TRBV7-3 and J is TRBJ2-3, with 7 bases aligning to TRBD2. Unmatched junction bases numbered 12, after V lost 5 bases and J lost 1 base. The CDR3 spans 17 residues. The germline CDR1 and CDR2 sequences are SGHTA and FQGTGA. CDR3 sequence: CASSPLGLGVGTDTQYF. CDR3 bases: TGTGCCAGCAGCCCGCTAGGACTAGGGGTAGGCACAGATACGCAGTATTTT.

The J gene is TRBJ2-3, the V gene TRBV6-1; D is perhaps TRBD2 (7 bases). Trimming cost V 3 bases and J 4 bases, with 14 bases left between them. CDR3 length: 15 residues. Per the germline V gene, CDR1 is MNHNS and CDR2 is SASEGT. Here the CDR3 reads CASSDEGGGADTQYF. In DNA, the CDR3 is TGTGCCAGCAGTGATGAGGGGGGGGGAGCAGATACGCAGTATTTT.

This chain joins TRBV25-1 and TRBJ2-7; 8 bases are shared with TRBD1. The CDR3 covers 16 residues. Trimming cost V 5 bases and J 3 bases; bases outside gene matches: 12. The germline V gene encodes CDR1 MGHDK and CDR2 SYGVNS. The CDR3 nucleotides read TGTGCCAGCAGTCCATACCCCGGGACAGGTTACTACGAGCAGTACTTC. Translating gives CASSPYPGTGYYEQYF.

The rearrangement links TRBV18 to TRBJ2-6, with D possibly matching TRBD2 (5 bases). Germline-derived CDR1 and CDR2 are KGHSH and LQKENI. There are 18 residues in the CDR3. V shed 6 bases and J shed 6 bases, with 24 bases lying between them. CDR3 in DNA: TGTGCCAGCTCCGTTCTCGGGGAAGTATTGTCGGTGGCCAACGTCCTGACTTTC. Translation: CASSVLGEVLSVANVLTF.

This chain links TRBV7-3 with TRBJ2-2; weak D call: TRBD2 (5 bases). Germline CDR1 reads SGHTA; CDR2 reads FQGTGA. The CDR3 length is 16 residues. Trimming stripped 5 bases from V and 6 bases from J, with 19 bases between. Here the CDR3 reads CASSPSGLAWSGELFF. Written as DNA, the CDR3 is TGTGCCAGCAGCCCGAGTGGGCTAGCATGGTCCGGGGAGCTGTTTTTT. Complete variable domain (other parts from reference TRBV7-3 and TRBJ2-2): GAGVSQTPSNKVTEKGKYVELRCDPISGHTALYWYRQSLGQGPEFLIYFQGTGAADDSGLPNDRFFAVRPEGSVSTLKIQRTERGDSAVYLCASSPSGLAWSGELFFGEGSRLTVL.

The genes are TRBV7-8 and TRBJ2-3, with D possibly matching TRBD2 (5 bases). V lost 1 base and J lost 4, with 15 bases in between. The CDR3 extends over 16 amino acids. In germline, CDR1 is SGHVS, CDR2 FQNEAQ. The CDR3 protein is CASSLGRLVLADTQYF. In nucleotides, the CDR3 is TGTGCCAGCAGCTTAGGGAGGCTAGTACTGGCAGATACGCAGTATTTT.

V is TRBV9 and J is TRBJ1-4; possibly TRBD1 for D (5 bases). Germline V gene data show CDR1 as SGDLS and CDR2 as YYNGEE. This CDR3 comprises 15 residues. The V end was cut by 4 bases, the J end by 4 bases, with 14 bases between. CDR3 loop: CASSKDPDSNEKLFF. In DNA form, the CDR3 reads TGTGCCAGCAGCAAGGACCCCGACAGTAATGAAAAACTGTTTTTT.

This chain links TRBV27 with TRBJ2-1, with no clear D. The CDR3 sequence is 13 residues long. Trimming pared 2 bases from V and 4 bases from J, leaving 6 bases between. Per the germline V gene, CDR1 is MNHEY and CDR2 is SMNVEV (reference sequence). DNA of the CDR3: TGTGCCAGCAGTTTAAAGAGTTACAATGAGCAGTTCTTC. This translates into CASSLKSYNEQFF.

This clone was seen only once. The chain joins TRBV6-2 or TRBV6-3 to TRBJ1-1; D may be TRBD1 (6 bases). Trimming cost V 4 bases and J 9 bases, with 12 bases left between them. Germline lookup yields CDR1 MNHEY and CDR2 SVGEGT. This CDR3 is 12 amino acids long. This CDR3 is CASSSRQVKAFF. The DNA for the CDR3 is TGTGCCAGCAGTTCCAGACAGGTGAAAGCTTTCTTT.

V gene TRBV19 combines with J gene TRBJ1-3, with 9 bases lining up with TRBD1. The CDR3 runs 16 residues. Germline V gives CDR1 LNHDA, CDR2 SQIVND (reference sequence). V was pared by 5 bases and J by 0 bases, with 5 bases of the junction left unmatched. CDR3 sequence reads: CASSAGQGFSGNTIYF. CDR3 coding DNA: TGTGCCAGTAGTGCGGGACAGGGTTTCTCTGGAAACACCATATATTTT.

This clone was recorded a few times. The chain recombines TRBV6-5 with TRBJ2-1, with D tentatively TRBD1 (6 bases). The CDR3 has 13 residues. The V and J ends lost 6 bases and 6 bases respectively, with 12 bases between them. Per the germline V gene, CDR1 is MNHEY and CDR2 is SVGAGI. Written as DNA, the CDR3 is TGTGCCAGCAGCAGTACAGGGAGCAATGAGCAGTTCTTC. Translation: CASSSTGSNEQFF.

The chain links TRBV7-9 to TRBJ2-3; 12 bases match TRBD2. This CDR3 is built from 14 residues. Germline V gene sequence: CDR1 SEHNR, CDR2 FQNEAQ (reference sequence). J lost 1 base, V lost 8 bases, and 1 base had no gene match. The CDR3 DNA sequence: TGTGCCAGCGGACTAGCGGGGCGCACAGATACGCAGTATTTT. This translates into CASGLAGRTDTQYF.

V usage is TRBV2 and J usage is TRBJ2-1; no clear D gene. Germline V gene data show CDR1 as SNHLY and CDR2 as FYNNEI. Trimming removed 0 bases at V and 10 bases at J, with 13 bases between. CDR3 length equals 14 residues. CDR3 in amino acids: CASSEALLSREQFF. CDR3 sequence (DNA): TGTGCCAGCAGTGAAGCGCTTCTATCGAGGGAGCAGTTCTTC.

The chain is built from TRBV7-2 and TRBJ2-4; D is uncertain. Deletions cut 5 bases from V and 7 bases from J, with 15 bases between. This CDR3 has 14 residues. CDR1 SGHTA and CDR2 FQGNSA come from the germline V gene. The CDR3: CASSRNPGSNIQYF. The CDR3 region has the DNA TGTGCCAGCAGCAGGAACCCCGGGTCCAACATTCAGTACTTC.

The rearrangement links TRBV12-3 or TRBV12-4 to TRBJ2-7, with 8 nucleotides matching TRBD1. V lost 6 bases to trimming and J lost 2 bases; unmatched junction nucleotides: 3. The CDR3 sequence is 13 residues long. The CDR3 is CASRVQGAYEQYF. In nucleotides, the CDR3 is TGTGCCAGCAGGGTACAGGGGGCCTACGAGCAGTACTTC.

The chain carries TRBV7-3 and TRBJ1-2; D possibly corresponds to TRBD1 (5 bases). Germline CDR1 and CDR2: SGHTA and FQGTGA. The V end lost 1 base, the J end lost 6 bases, and 9 bases lay between the germline ends. CDR3 length: 13 amino acids. The CDR3 here is CASSLSRDDGYTF. Here the CDR3 DNA reads TGTGCCAGCAGCTTAAGCAGGGATGATGGCTACACCTTC. The full variable domain, rest sourced from reference TRBV7-3 and TRBJ1-2, is GAGVSQTPSNKVTEKGKYVELRCDPISGHTALYWYRQSLGQGPEFLIYFQGTGAADDSGLPNDRFFAVRPEGSVSTLKIQRTERGDSAVYLCASSLSRDDGYTFGSGTRLTVV.

For this clone: Other nucleotide sequences from this sample produce the same CDR3. The J gene is TRBJ1-2, the V gene TRBV19; 7 bases are shared with TRBD1. The germline V gene has CDR1 LNHDA and CDR2 SQIVND (reference sequence). J lost 0 bases, V lost 5 bases, and 3 bases had no gene match. This CDR3 has 14 residues. The CDR3: CASSRQGSNYGYTF. Here the CDR3 DNA reads TGTGCCAGTAGTCGACAGGGATCTAACTATGGCTACACCTTC. Using reference TRBV19 and TRBJ1-2 for the parts outside the CDR3, the full variable domain is DGGITQSPKYLFRKEGQNVTLSCEQNLNHDAMYWYRQDPGQGLRLIYYSQIVNDFQKGDIAEGYSVSREKKESFPLTVTSAQKNPTAFYLCASSRQGSNYGYTFGSGTRLTVV.

In this sample, this clone turned up once. CDR3 DNA: TGTGCCAGCAGTGGCTTCGAGGGGGATGGCTACACCTTC. Protein sequence: CASSGFEGDGYTF. J is TRBJ1-2 and V is TRBV25-1; D is perhaps TRBD1 (6 bases). V lost 4 bases and J lost 6, with 12 bases in between. Germline CDR1 MGHDK, CDR2 SYGVNS. This CDR3 is 13 amino acids long.

The CDR3 loop reads CASSLQGGSYEQYF. The CDR3 DNA reads TGTGCCAGCAGCTTGCAGGGCGGCTCCTACGAGCAGTACTTC. The genes are TRBV7-8 and TRBJ2-7; weak D call: TRBD1 (5 bases). Germline V lookup: CDR1 SGHVS, CDR2 FQNEAQ. The CDR3 totals 14 residues. Trimming removed 3 bases from V and 0 bases from J, with 9 bases in between.

The chain has TRBV13 and TRBJ2-7, with TRBD1 matching over 10 bases. The CDR3 runs 14 residues. From germline, CDR1 is PRHDT and CDR2 FYEKMQ (reference sequence). The V gene end was trimmed by 5 bases and the J gene end by 2 bases; junction bases not matched to a gene: 3. The CDR3 nucleotides are TGTGCCAGCAGCCTCGGACAGGGGGCCTACGAGCAGTACTTC. Translated: CASSLGQGAYEQYF. The full variable domain, its missing parts supplied by reference TRBV13 and TRBJ2-7, is AAGVIQSPRHLIKEKRETATLKCYPIPRHDTVYWYQQGPGQDPQFLISFYEKMQSDKGSIPDRFSAQQFSDYHSELNMSSLELGDSALYFCASSLGQGAYEQYFGPGTRLTVT.

This clone showed up just once. V usage is TRBV6-5 and J usage is TRBJ2-2; D perhaps matches TRBD1 (5 bases). Looked up from germline, CDR1 is MNHEY and CDR2 is SVGAGI. Trimming shortened V by 2 bases and J by 2 bases, and 9 bases separated the two germline ends. This CDR3 is built from 15 residues. CDR3 nucleotide sequence: TGTGCCAGCAGTTACGGGGCATACAACACCGGGGAGCTGTTTTTT. Amino acids: CASSYGAYNTGELFF.

V and J are TRBV7-8 and TRBJ1-3; 7 bases match TRBD1. J lost 0 bases, V lost 5 bases, and 16 bases had no gene match. The germline gives CDR1 SGHVS, CDR2 FQNEAQ. The CDR3 has 19 amino acids. CDR3 residues: CASSKGQATQSRSGNTIYF. CDR3 nucleotide sequence: TGTGCCAGCAGCAAAGGACAGGCTACCCAGTCCCGCTCTGGAAACACCATATATTTT.

V is TRBV19 and J is TRBJ2-3; tentative D call: TRBD1 (6 bases). CDR3 length: 14 amino acids. Germline-derived CDR1 and CDR2 are LNHDA and SQIVND (reference sequence). Trimming took off 6 bases at V and 2 bases at J, with 12 bases between the two ends. This CDR3 reads CASRGAEITDTQYF. The CDR3 nucleotides read TGTGCCAGTAGGGGGGCAGAAATCACAGATACGCAGTATTTT.

This clone was recorded a few times. The chain joins TRBV5-6 to TRBJ2-3, with TRBD2 matching 7 bases. Trimming took 1 base from V and 5 from J; bases not matched to a gene: 13. The germline V gene has CDR1 SGHDT and CDR2 YYEEEE. This CDR3 spans 17 amino acids. CDR3 nucleotides: TGTGCCAGCAGCTTGTTCTTGTTGAGCGGGGTCCGAGATACGCAGTATTTT. Translation: CASSLFLLSGVRDTQYF.

This clone was recorded only once. The chain is built from TRBV29-1 and TRBJ1-5; 9 nucleotides match TRBD1. The V and J ends lost 6 bases and 2 bases, in that order; junction bases with no gene match: 2. The CDR3 consists of 13 residues. Germline V gives CDR1 SQVTM, CDR2 ANQGSEA. CDR3 sequence: CSVRQGGNQPQHF. The DNA for the CDR3 is TGCAGCGTAAGACAGGGGGGCAATCAGCCCCAGCATTTT.

V and J are TRBV15 and TRBJ1-5; no reliable D call. V lost 0 bases and J lost 1, with 7 bases in between. CDR3 length: 15 residues. CDR1 and CDR2 from the germline V gene are LNHNV and YYDKDF (reference sequence). The CDR3 region is CATSRDGVSNQPQHF. The CDR3 nucleotides are TGTGCCACCAGCAGAGACGGGGTAAGCAATCAGCCCCAGCATTTT.

V is TRBV28 and J is TRBJ1-4; D remains ambiguous. Germline CDR1 and CDR2: MDHEN and SYDVKM. V was pared by 4 bases and J by 0 bases, with 12 bases between. CDR3 length equals 16 residues. DNA of the CDR3: TGTGCCAGCAGTTCCGATTCCGGAGCAACTAATGAAAAACTGTTTTTT. Protein: CASSSDSGATNEKLFF.